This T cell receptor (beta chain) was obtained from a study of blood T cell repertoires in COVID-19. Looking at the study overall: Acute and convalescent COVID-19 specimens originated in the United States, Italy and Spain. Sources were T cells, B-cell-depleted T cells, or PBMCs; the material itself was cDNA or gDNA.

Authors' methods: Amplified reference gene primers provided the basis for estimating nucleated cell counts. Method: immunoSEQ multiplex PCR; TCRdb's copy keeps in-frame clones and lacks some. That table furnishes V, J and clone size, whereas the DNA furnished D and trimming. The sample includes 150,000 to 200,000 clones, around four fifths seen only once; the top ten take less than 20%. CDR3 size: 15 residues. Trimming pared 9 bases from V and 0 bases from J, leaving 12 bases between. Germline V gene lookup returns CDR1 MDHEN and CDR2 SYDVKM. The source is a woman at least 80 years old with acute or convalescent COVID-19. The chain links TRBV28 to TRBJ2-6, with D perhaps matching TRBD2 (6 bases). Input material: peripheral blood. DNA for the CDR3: TGTGCCAGTTGGCAGGGAGGCTCTGGGGCCAACGTCCTGACTTTC. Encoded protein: CASWQGGSGANVLTF.